This T cell receptor beta chain was observed in a study of T cells in Graves' hyperthyroidism and ophthalmopathy. In germline, CDR1 is MDHEN, CDR2 SYDVKM. The CDR3 length is 13 residues. On this clonotype: The junction differs from germline at one of its ends, possibly a read error.

RNA transcripts were the template for amplifying TCR beta CDR3 regions. A set of HTBI primers served as the primers for a first-round RT-PCR of the TCR CDR3. TCRdb reprocessed the multiplex PCR reads with MiXCR, giving one entry per CDR3 protein. The table lists about 50,000 distinct CDR3 sequences, about half of them singletons, with approximately 30% in the top ten. Participants, patients aged 18 to 65, had newly diagnosed hyperthyroidism with a duration under 2 months. This sequence originates from a woman in her fifties or sixties with Graves' hyperthyroidism. This chain uses TRBV28 with TRBJ2-5; no definite D call. Sequencing was performed on peripheral blood or thyroid tissue (not recorded which). CDR3 nucleotides: TGTGCCTGCAGTTTTACGCACCAAGAGACCCAGTACTTC. It codes for CACSFTHQETQYF.